This is a list of T cell receptor beta chains from one sample in a study of blood T cell repertoires in COVID-19. TCRdb's copy holds only in-frame clones and misses some; the assay was immunoSEQ multiplex PCR. This table holds some 65,000 clones, over 75% found once. Sequencing used peripheral blood. These receptors all stem from a man at least 80 years old with acute or convalescent COVID-19. Each CDR3 is given without its conserved first and last residue.

>TRBV24-1
ATSDAREIRDTQY
>TRBV5-1
ASSSIGTSGGSSYNEQF
>TRBV5-1
ASSLSAGFNNSPLH
>TRBV3-1/TRBV3-2
ASSQSRGSGNQPQH
>TRBV7-9
ASSQWAGNGEKLF
>TRBV5-4
ASSLVTSGYNEQF
>TRBV7-2
ASSSQGALYYGYT
>TRBV5-1
ASSLHMQDNSPLH
>TRBV6-6
ASSERGSGANVLT
>TRBV25-1
ASRDRGAAEAF
>TRBV19
ASSGTSGRYPQETQY
>TRBV9
ASSVAPVGVAGRGGEQF
>TRBV27
ASRGDRAVEEKLF
>TRBV5-1
ASSLDLAGGPDEQF
>TRBV4-1
ASSRQGSGNTIY
>TRBV18
ASSSTGITEAF
>TRBV10-2
ASRGDSSGTDTQY
>TRBV18
ASSPAGYEQY
>TRBV5-6
ASIIRDRAYNEQF
>TRBV7-2
ASSLEGTSGYT
>TRBV24-1
ATSDRAANEKLF
>TRBV5-5
ASSLVPRDRGQETQY
>TRBV10-3
AIREGVTEAF
>TRBV5-1
ASSLGHAGNSYNEQF
>TRBV6-2/TRBV6-3
ASSSLGLAGNNEQF
>TRBV24-1
ATSVWGRETQY
>TRBV6-4
ASSDSPSPYYNEQF